This TCR beta chain was retrieved from a study of beta chain features in type 1 diabetes. Overall study findings and caveats: For cells with high TCR expression, cDNA sequencing could yield over-representation. Shorter TCRB CDR3s, moderately but significantly so, were found in Type 1 diabetes patients in all four CD4+ subsets.

Trimming removed 0 bases at V and 4 bases at J, with 15 bases between. The V gene's germline CDR1 is LGHNA and CDR2 YSLEER. The CDR3 covers 17 residues. Of the isolated RNA, all was reverse transcribed, and so the sequenced material was expressed TCRB transcripts. Data came from immunoSEQ multiplex PCR; TCRdb stores just in-frame clones and leaves some out. The top ten hold about 0.016% of the sample, which has about 340,000 clones, approximately 13% seen once. As for this clone: Its specificity is unknown.

The sequencing sample was made of naive CD4+ T cells from blood. The receptor comes from a woman aged 18-35 years with type 1 diabetes. The chain has TRBV4-3 and TRBJ2-2; D gene uncertain. Here the CDR3 DNA reads TGCGCCAGCAGCCAAGATCTTCGCGGTGTGGGCACCGGGGAGCTGTTTTTT. This gives the protein CASSQDLRGVGTGELFF.